This T cell receptor beta chain was documented in a study of blood T cell repertoires in COVID-19. The repertoire was sequenced with immunoSEQ multiplex PCR; TCRdb's copy has only in-frame clones and lacks some. Here the sample spans around 250,000 clones, 80% to 90% being singletons. This CDR3 has 14 amino acids. Germline V lookup: CDR1 SGHNT, CDR2 YENEEA. V shed 2 bases and J shed 2 bases, with 9 bases lying between them. This chain joins TRBV11-3 and TRBJ1-2, with D tentatively TRBD1 (5 bases). Sequenced sample: peripheral blood. The origin of this receptor is a woman in her 70s with COVID-19, enrolled during active disease. The CDR3: CASSLRSGNYGYTF. The CDR3 DNA follows: TGTGCCAGCAGCTTACGGTCAGGGAACTATGGCTACACCTTC.